This section outlines one T cell receptor (beta chain) sequence together with its context. This specimen comes from a study of blood T cell repertoires in COVID-19. Background on the study: Acute and convalescent COVID-19 specimens originated in the United States, Italy and Spain.

Source study methods: Researchers report that nucleated cell counts were estimated from reference gene primer amplification. Sequencing was performed with immunoSEQ multiplex PCR; in TCRdb, only in-frame clones are kept and a portion is missing. The DNA gave D and trimming, while V, J and clone size come from that table. Among about 140,000 clones listed, 80% to 90% were seen once. The CDR3 sequence is 16 residues long. The germline CDR1 and CDR2 sequences are SGHTA and FQGNSA. V was shortened by 2 bases and J by 7 bases, with 15 bases between the two germline ends. This TCR was recovered from a woman older than 75 with acute or convalescent COVID-19. The source material was peripheral blood. V usage is TRBV7-2 and J usage is TRBJ1-6; a weak D match, TRBD1 (5 bases). The CDR3 sequence: CASSLRRFQGNSPLHF. In DNA, the CDR3 is TGTGCCAGCAGCTTACGTCGGTTCCAGGGAAATTCACCCCTCCACTTT.